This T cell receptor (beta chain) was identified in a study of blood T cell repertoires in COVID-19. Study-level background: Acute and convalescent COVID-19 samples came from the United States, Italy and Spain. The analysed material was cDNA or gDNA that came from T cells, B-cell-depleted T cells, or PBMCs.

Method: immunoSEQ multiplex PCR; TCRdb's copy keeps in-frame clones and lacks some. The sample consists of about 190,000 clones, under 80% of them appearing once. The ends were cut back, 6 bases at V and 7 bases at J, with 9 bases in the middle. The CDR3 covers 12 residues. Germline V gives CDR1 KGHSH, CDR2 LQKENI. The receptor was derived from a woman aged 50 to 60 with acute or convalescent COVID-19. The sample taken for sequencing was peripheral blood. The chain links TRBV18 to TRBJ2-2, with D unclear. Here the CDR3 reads CASSLEVGELFF. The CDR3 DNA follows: TGTGCCAGCTCCCTTGAGGTCGGGGAGCTGTTTTTT.